This is a list of T cell receptor beta chains from one sample in a study of T cell clones after liver transplantation. Data came from immunoSEQ multiplex PCR; TCRdb stores just in-frame clones and leaves some out. The repertoire holds over 100,000 clones, with approximately 78% as singletons. The sequenced sample was CD4+ T cells from blood, obtained before liver transplant. These TCRs come from a human donor who received a liver transplant. The CDR3 runs from the conserved cysteine through the conserved F or W. A D gene is named only where the DNA matches it firmly.

j_gene	v_gene	d_gene	CDR3aa	CDR3nt
TRBJ2-7	TRBV27	TRBD1	CASSRTGGSYEQYF	TGTGCCAGCAGCCGTACAGGGGGCAGCTACGAGCAGTACTTC
TRBJ1-2	TRBV25-1	-	CASSAPGAIYGYTF	TGTGCCAGCAGTGCGCCAGGGGCCATTTATGGCTACACCTTC
TRBJ1-1	TRBV2	-	CARSQNEAFF	TGTGCCAGGAGTCAGAATGAAGCTTTCTTT
TRBJ2-3	TRBV7-2	-	CASSYALDTQYF	TGTGCCAGCAGCTATGCGCTCGATACGCAGTATTTT
TRBJ2-1	TRBV19	TRBD2	CASSILAGGTNNEQFF	TGTGCCAGTAGTATACTAGCGGGAGGTACGAACAATGAGCAGTTCTTC
TRBJ2-2	TRBV19	TRBD2	CASRTSGTYTGELFF	TGTGCCAGTAGGACTAGCGGGACCTACACCGGGGAGCTGTTTTTT
TRBJ1-1	TRBV2	-	CASRGDGLMNTEAFF	TGTGCCAGCCGGGGGGATGGTTTAATGAACACTGAAGCTTTCTTT
TRBJ2-2	TRBV19	TRBD1	CASSIGTGFTGELFF	TGTGCCAGTAGTATAGGGACAGGGTTCACCGGGGAGCTGTTTTTT
TRBJ2-7	TRBV28	TRBD2	CASSLLGATSGTSYEQYF	TGTGCCAGCAGTTTACTGGGGGCGACTAGCGGGACCTCCTACGAGCAGTACTTC
TRBJ2-1	TRBV25-1	TRBD2	CASSEGTSGGNEQFF	TGTGCCAGCAGTGAAGGGACTAGCGGGGGAAATGAGCAGTTCTTC
TRBJ2-3	TRBV6-6	-	CASTAPVADTQYF	TGTGCCAGCACCGCTCCAGTTGCAGATACGCAGTATTTT
TRBJ1-2	TRBV14	-	CASSQGPIAGYTF	TGTGCCAGCAGCCAGGGCCCCATTGCGGGCTACACCTTC
TRBJ1-1	TRBV19	-	CASSTRASGDTEAFF	TGTGCCAGTAGTACACGGGCCAGTGGCGACACTGAAGCTTTCTTT
TRBJ2-7	TRBV6-6	-	CASSYRDSYEQYF	TGTGCCAGCAGTTATCGGGACTCCTACGAGCAGTACTTC
TRBJ2-5	TRBV20-1	-	CSARDLRTQYF	TGCAGTGCTAGAGATCTGAGGACCCAGTACTTC